The T cell receptor (beta chain) described here comes from a study of PD-1 blockade in classical Hodgkin lymphoma. The data were produced by immunoSEQ multiplex PCR, yet TCRdb's version contains in-frame clones alone and is incomplete. The data contain some 43,000 clones, about 85% of them singletons. From germline, CDR1 is MNHNS and CDR2 SASEGT. V lost 2 bases and J 4 bases, leaving 5 bases between the germline ends. This CDR3 comprises 12 residues. Each patient experienced a relapse that followed autologous stem cell transplantation, and brentuximab vedotin exposure varied. J is TRBJ1-2 and V is TRBV6-1; D gene ambiguous. Sequenced here: peripheral blood mononuclear cells (PBMCs), sampled before the second cycle of nivolumab. This sequence was found in a human donor with classical Hodgkin lymphoma. In nucleotides, the CDR3 is TGTGCCAGCAGTGAACCGGGCTATGGCTACACCTTC. Translation gives CASSEPGYGYTF.